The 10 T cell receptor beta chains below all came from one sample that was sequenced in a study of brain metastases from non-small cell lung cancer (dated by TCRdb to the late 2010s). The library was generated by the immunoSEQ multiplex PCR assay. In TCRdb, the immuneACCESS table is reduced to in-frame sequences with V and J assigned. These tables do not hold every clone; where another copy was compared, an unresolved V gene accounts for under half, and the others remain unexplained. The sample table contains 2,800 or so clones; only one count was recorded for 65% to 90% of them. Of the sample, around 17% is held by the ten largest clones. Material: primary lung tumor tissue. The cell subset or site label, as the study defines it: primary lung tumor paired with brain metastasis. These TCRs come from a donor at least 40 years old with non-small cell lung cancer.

The CDR3 region is CASSLVYVREFRNQPQHF. The CDR3 region has the DNA TGTGCCAGCAGCTTGGTGTATGTCAGGGAATTCCGCAATCAGCCCCAGCATTTT. The V call is TRBV5-6, the J call TRBJ1-5; maybe TRBD1 (5 bases). The CDR3 totals 18 residues. Germline V CDR1 and CDR2: SGHDT, YYEEEE. V gave up 0 bases and J gave up 2 bases, with 18 bases separating them.

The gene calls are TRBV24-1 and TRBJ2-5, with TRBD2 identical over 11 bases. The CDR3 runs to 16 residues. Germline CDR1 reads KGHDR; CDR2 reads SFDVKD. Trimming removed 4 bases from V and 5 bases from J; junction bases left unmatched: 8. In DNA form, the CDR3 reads TGTGCCACCAGTGACCTCTTAGCGGGAGGGCAGGAGACCCAGTACTTC. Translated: CATSDLLAGGQETQYF.

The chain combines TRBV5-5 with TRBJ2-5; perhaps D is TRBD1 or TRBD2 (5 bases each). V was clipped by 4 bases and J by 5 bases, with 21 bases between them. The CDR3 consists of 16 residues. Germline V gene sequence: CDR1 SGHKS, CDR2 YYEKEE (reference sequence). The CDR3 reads CASSPRWDGMGETQYF. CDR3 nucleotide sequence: TGTGCCAGCAGCCCACGATGGGACGGGATGGGGGAGACCCAGTACTTC.

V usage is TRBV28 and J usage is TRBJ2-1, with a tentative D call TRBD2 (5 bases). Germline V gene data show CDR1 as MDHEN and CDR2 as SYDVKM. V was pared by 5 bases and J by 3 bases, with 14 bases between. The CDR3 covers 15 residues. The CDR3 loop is CASSARGEGYNEQFF. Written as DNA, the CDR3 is TGTGCCAGCAGTGCGCGTGGCGAGGGCTACAATGAGCAGTTCTTC.

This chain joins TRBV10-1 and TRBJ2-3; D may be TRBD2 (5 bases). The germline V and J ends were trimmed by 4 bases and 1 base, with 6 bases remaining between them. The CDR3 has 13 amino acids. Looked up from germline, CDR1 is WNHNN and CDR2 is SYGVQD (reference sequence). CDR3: CASSGSGTDTQYF. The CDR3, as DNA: TGCGCCAGCAGTGGTAGCGGCACAGATACGCAGTATTTT.

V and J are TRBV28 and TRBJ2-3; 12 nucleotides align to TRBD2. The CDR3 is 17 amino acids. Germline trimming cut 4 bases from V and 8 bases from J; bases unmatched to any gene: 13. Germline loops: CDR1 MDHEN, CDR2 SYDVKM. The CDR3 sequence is CASSSSQLAGGPRTQYF. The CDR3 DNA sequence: TGTGCCAGCAGTTCTTCCCAACTAGCGGGAGGCCCCCGTACGCAGTATTTT.

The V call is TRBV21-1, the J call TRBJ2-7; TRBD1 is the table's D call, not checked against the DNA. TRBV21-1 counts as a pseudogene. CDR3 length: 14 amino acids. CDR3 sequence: CASSNNRDSYEQYF. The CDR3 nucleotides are TGTGCCAGCAGCAATAACAGGGATTCCTACGAGCAGTACTTC.

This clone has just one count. The CDR3 sequence is CASSDEKGLLPRGKNIQYF. As DNA, the CDR3 is TGTGCCAGCAGCGATGAGAAGGGACTGCTCCCCCGAGGGAAAAACATTCAGTACTTC. The V gene is TRBV5-6, the J gene TRBJ2-4; tentatively, D is TRBD2 (6 bases). V was shortened by 4 bases and J by 4 bases, with 27 bases between the two germline ends. This CDR3 contains 19 residues. The germline CDR1 and CDR2 sequences are SGHDT and YYEEEE.

The CDR3 loop reads CASSSGQGNEQFF. For the CDR3, the DNA is TGTGCCAGCAGCTCGGGACAGGGCAATGAGCAGTTCTTC. The V call is TRBV7-2, the J call TRBJ2-1; 9 bases align to TRBD1. J lost 6 bases, V lost 4 bases, and 1 base had no gene match. In germline, CDR1 is SGHTA, CDR2 FQGNSA. This CDR3 has 13 amino acids. Supplemented by reference TRBV7-2 and TRBJ2-1, the full variable domain reads GAGVSQSPSNKVTEKGKDVELRCDPISGHTALYWYRQSLGQGLEFLIYFQGNSAPDKSGLPSDRFSAERTGGSVSTLTIQRTQQEDSAVYLCASSSGQGNEQFFGPGTRLTVL.

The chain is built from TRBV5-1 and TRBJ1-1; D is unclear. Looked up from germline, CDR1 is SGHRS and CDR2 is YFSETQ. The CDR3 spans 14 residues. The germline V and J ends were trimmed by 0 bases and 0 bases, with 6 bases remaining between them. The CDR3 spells CASSLEELNTEAFF. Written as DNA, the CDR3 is TGCGCCAGCAGCTTGGAGGAACTGAACACTGAAGCTTTCTTT.